This is a list of T cell receptor beta chains from one sample in a study of T cells in Graves' hyperthyroidism and ophthalmopathy. TCRdb recomputed calls from the multiplex PCR reads with MiXCR, one row per CDR3 protein. The top ten hold approximately 30% of the sample, which has under 450,000 distinct CDR3 sequences, about 18% seen once. Sequencing was done on a sample of blood. The source is a woman aged 25-40 years with Graves' hyperthyroidism that later progressed to Graves' ophthalmopathy. The CDR3 runs from the conserved cysteine through the conserved F or W. D genes are given only for firm matches. Size values are once, few and many counts, or a class for expanded clones, and some rows have none.

CDR3 protein: CASSLKFGTGEYNEQFF
CDR3 DNA: TGTGCCAGCAGCCTTAAATTTGGGACAGGGGAATACAATGAGCAGTTCTTC
J gene: TRBJ2-1
clone size: few
CDR3 length: 17
D gene: TRBD1
V gene: TRBV3-1

CDR3 protein: CASSQGPHSSNEKLFF
CDR3 DNA: TGTGCCAGCAGCCAAGGGCCTCATAGTTCTAATGAAAAACTGTTTTTT
J gene: TRBJ1-4
clone size: -
CDR3 length: 16
D gene: -
V gene: TRBV4-2

CDR3 protein: CASSLEGTGYPEQYF
CDR3 DNA: TGCGCCAGCAGCTTGGAAGGGACAGGGTATCCCGAGCAGTACTTC
J gene: TRBJ2-7
clone size: many
CDR3 length: 15
D gene: TRBD1
V gene: TRBV5-1

CDR3 protein: CSVLSGSSYEQYF
CDR3 DNA: TGCAGCGTGCTCAGCGGGAGCTCCTACGAGCAGTACTTC
J gene: TRBJ2-7
clone size: -
CDR3 length: 13
D gene: TRBD2
V gene: TRBV29-1

CDR3 protein: CASSEVHSWLYYSSGNTIYF
CDR3 DNA: TGTGCCAGCAGTGAAGTCCACAGTTGGCTCTACTACTCCTCTGGAAACACCATATATTTT
J gene: TRBJ1-3
clone size: few
CDR3 length: 20
D gene: -
V gene: TRBV2

CDR3 protein: CASSYSQEQFF
CDR3 DNA: TGTGCCAGCAGTTACTCACAAGAGCAGTTCTTC
J gene: TRBJ2-1
clone size: -
CDR3 length: 11
D gene: -
V gene: TRBV6-5

CDR3 protein: CASSLMPQGTLTDTQYF
CDR3 DNA: TGTGCCAGCAGCTTAATGCCCCAGGGTACCCTCACAGATACGCAGTATTTT
J gene: TRBJ2-3
clone size: -
CDR3 length: 17
D gene: -
V gene: TRBV7-3

CDR3 protein: CASSLDRGRTGELFF
CDR3 DNA: TGTGCCAGCAGCTTAGACAGGGGGCGCACCGGGGAGCTGTTTTTT
J gene: TRBJ2-2
clone size: many
CDR3 length: 15
D gene: TRBD1
V gene: TRBV11-2

CDR3 protein: CSARRDSSNYGYTF
CDR3 DNA: TGCAGTGCTAGACGAGACAGTTCTAACTATGGCTACACCTTC
J gene: TRBJ1-2
clone size: few
CDR3 length: 14
D gene: -
V gene: TRBV20-1

CDR3 protein: CASRGQGASGELFF
CDR3 DNA: TGTGCCAGCAGGGGACAGGGGGCTTCCGGGGAGCTGTTTTTT
J gene: TRBJ2-2
clone size: few
CDR3 length: 14
D gene: TRBD1
V gene: TRBV6-2/TRBV6-3

CDR3 protein: CASSKLPGPGGYGYTF
CDR3 DNA: TGTGCCAGCAGCAAATTACCGGGGCCCGGGGGCTATGGCTACACCTTC
J gene: TRBJ1-2
clone size: many
CDR3 length: 16
D gene: -
V gene: TRBV28

CDR3 protein: CASSYSGQLGEKLFF
CDR3 DNA: TGTGCCAGCAGTTACTCGGGCCAGTTGGGTGAAAAACTGTTTTTT
J gene: TRBJ1-4
clone size: -
CDR3 length: 15
D gene: -
V gene: TRBV6-5

CDR3 protein: CASKGLIYGYTF
CDR3 DNA: TGTGCCAGCAAGGGGCTCATATATGGCTACACCTTC
J gene: TRBJ1-2
clone size: many
CDR3 length: 12
D gene: -
V gene: TRBV6-2/TRBV6-3

CDR3 protein: CASRGAGGTYNEQFF
CDR3 DNA: TGTGCCAGTAGAGGCGCCGGGGGGACCTACAATGAGCAGTTCTTC
J gene: TRBJ2-1
clone size: few
CDR3 length: 15
D gene: TRBD2
V gene: TRBV19

CDR3 protein: CASSLTRQGVGDGYTF
CDR3 DNA: TGTGCCAGCAGTTTAACGCGACAGGGGGTTGGGGATGGCTACACCTTC
J gene: TRBJ1-2
clone size: -
CDR3 length: 16
D gene: TRBD1
V gene: TRBV28

CDR3 protein: CSVDTYYEQYF
CDR3 DNA: TGCAGCGTTGACACATACTACGAGCAGTACTTC
J gene: TRBJ2-7
clone size: few
CDR3 length: 11
D gene: -
V gene: TRBV29-1

CDR3 protein: CAWSVIHEQYF
CDR3 DNA: TGTGCCTGGAGTGTAATCCACGAGCAGTACTTC
J gene: TRBJ2-7
clone size: many
CDR3 length: 11
D gene: -
V gene: TRBV30

CDR3 protein: CSVWVQGLGETQYF
CDR3 DNA: TGCAGCGTTTGGGTCCAAGGGTTGGGAGAGACCCAGTACTTC
J gene: TRBJ2-5
clone size: few
CDR3 length: 14
D gene: -
V gene: TRBV29-1